The present entry profiles one T cell receptor (beta chain) with its context. Its antigen specificity is not known. Qualities for individual bases were not recorded, and no much larger clone is one base off. Participants in the prospective study were aged roughly 18 to 89 years, lived in under 30 United States geographic areas, and enrolled through a virtual design. In the prospective study, cohorts were assigned on the basis of participant-reported clinical history obtained from a screening survey and a study questionnaire. For ImmuneRACE Cohort 3, a participant was defined as recovered based on two consecutive negative NP/OP PCR tests, clearance by a healthcare professional, or resolution of symptoms. In the prospective study, whole blood, serum and a nasopharyngeal or oropharyngeal swab were collected from each participant by mobile phlebotomists. Prospective study participants could optionally give additional blood draws and questionnaires over an approximately two-month period. Blood samples from the prospective study were shipped frozen or at room temperature prior to DNA extraction.

These data are taken from a study of blood T cell repertoires in COVID-19 (dated by TCRdb to the early 2020s). Describing the broader study: The collaborator samples originated in the United States, Italy and Spain and spanned the acute and convalescent phases of COVID-19. Where available, HLA class I and class II types were obtained from metadata supplied by the sample provider rather than from assay-based typing. The repertoires were made available in a free public database intended to serve as a resource for research on the immune response to SARS-CoV-2. Deeply sampled blood TCRbeta repertoires from subjects exposed to, actively infected with, or recovered from COVID-19 were included in the dataset. The material from the prospective study consisted of cDNA or gDNA derived from T cells, B-cell-depleted T cells, or PBMCs. The samples were drawn from the first 160 participants of the ongoing ImmuneRACE study and from under 1,500 subjects provided by 6 global collaborators. Nearly every sample came with metadata listing a de-identified subject ID, COVID-19 status, age in years and sex.

Here is what the overall study found, with its caveats: The amount of clinical and demographic metadata varied by source and participant and was provided uncurated.

TCRbeta CDR3 regions were amplified from genomic DNA by means of the immunoSEQ Assay, a bias-controlled multiplex PCR. The paper's processing steps were these. The number of nucleated cells in each sample was estimated by amplification of reference gene primers within the assay. Sequence reads were collapsed and filtered to measure the absolute abundance of every unique TCRbeta CDR3 rearrangement. For each sample, productive Simpson clonality was calculated as the square root of Simpson's diversity index over productive rearrangements. This is the immuneACCESS table as TCRdb keeps it, with only in-frame sequences that have V and J called. A part of the clones is gone; compared with another copy, unresolved V genes explain less than half, and the rest is unexplained. V, J and clone size are those of that table, while D and trimming were read from the DNA. For this sample there are approximately 200,000 clones; 75% to 90% appear just once. About 2.2% of the sample goes to the ten largest clones.

The CDR3, cysteine through phenylalanine, is 15 amino acids long. Just the 45-base CDR3 DNA is kept, in frame starting at base 1. CDR1 and CDR2 are read off the germline V gene as SGHTA and FQGTGA. The junction shows trimming of 0 bases on V and 3 bases on J, plus 11 bases between the germline ends. The specimen was PBMCs or T cells enriched from blood (not recorded which). This receptor was obtained from a woman in her 30s who had recovered from COVID-19. The V and J segments used are TRBV7-3 and TRBJ1-2; the D gene cannot be resolved reliably. CDR3 sequence: CASSLTGNGDYGYTF. The base sequence is TGTGCCAGCAGCTTAACGGGCAACGGGGACTATGGCTACACCTTC.